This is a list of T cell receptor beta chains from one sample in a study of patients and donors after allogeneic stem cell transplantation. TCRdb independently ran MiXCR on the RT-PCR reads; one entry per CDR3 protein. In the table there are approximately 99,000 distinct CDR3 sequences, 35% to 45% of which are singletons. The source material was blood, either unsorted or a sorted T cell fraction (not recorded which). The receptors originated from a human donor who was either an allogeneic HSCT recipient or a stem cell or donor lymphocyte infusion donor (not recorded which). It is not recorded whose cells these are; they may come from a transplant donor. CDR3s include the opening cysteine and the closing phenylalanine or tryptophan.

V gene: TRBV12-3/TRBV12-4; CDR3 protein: CASSLAGIWSSYNEQFF
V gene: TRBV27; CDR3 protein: CASSLQGSEAFF
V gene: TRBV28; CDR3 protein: CASSNSDRGGNQPQHF
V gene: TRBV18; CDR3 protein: CASSLKGEIQYF
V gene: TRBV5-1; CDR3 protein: CASSLTMSGSGNTIYF
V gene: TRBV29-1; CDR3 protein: CSARQGTNEKLFF
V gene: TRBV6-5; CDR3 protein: CASSPLWGGAYNEQFF
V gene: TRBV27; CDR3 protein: CASSLSPLRLAGAGDTQYF
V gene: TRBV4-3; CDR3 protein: CASSQEWREGTDTQYF
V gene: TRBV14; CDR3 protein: CARARDRGLYEQYF
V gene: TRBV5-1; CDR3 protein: CASSSTRLRDKGANEKLFF
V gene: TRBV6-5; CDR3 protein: CASSYNRLEKLFF
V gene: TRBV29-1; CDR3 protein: CSTRLAAITDTQYF
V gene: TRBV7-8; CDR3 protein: CASSLGPPGGGYTF
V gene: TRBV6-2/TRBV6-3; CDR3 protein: CATAAAREQYF
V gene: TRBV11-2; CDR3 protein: CASSLGLGQDHSYGYTF
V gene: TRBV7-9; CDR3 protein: CASSYGTGVEKLFF
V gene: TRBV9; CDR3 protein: CASSAQPTVYQETQYF
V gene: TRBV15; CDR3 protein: CAVADGFTYEQYF
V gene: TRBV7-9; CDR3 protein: CASSLVLGQGGLNIQYF
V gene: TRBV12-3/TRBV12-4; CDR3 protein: CASSSPRKTYNEQFF
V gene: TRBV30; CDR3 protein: CAWSPPRTTRLSPLHF
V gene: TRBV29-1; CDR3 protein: CSGGQGLGYTF
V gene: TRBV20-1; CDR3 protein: CSAREIPRKTEAFF
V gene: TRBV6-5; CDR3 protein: CASSYSDNTEAFF
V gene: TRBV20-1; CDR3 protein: CSATGTGGVQPQHF
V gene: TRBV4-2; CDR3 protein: CASSQEAGNTGELFF
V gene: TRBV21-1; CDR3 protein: CASSKPRSTNEKLFF
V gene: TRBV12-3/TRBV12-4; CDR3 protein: CASSISGNTIYF
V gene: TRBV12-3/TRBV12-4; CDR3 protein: CASSPRENYGYTF
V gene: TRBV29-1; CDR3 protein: CSVLRLAVNTGELFF
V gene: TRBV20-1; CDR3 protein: CSATGTSGDSYNEQFF
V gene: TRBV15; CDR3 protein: CATTADMGNQPQHF
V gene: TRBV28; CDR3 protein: CASSFGGSGANVLTF
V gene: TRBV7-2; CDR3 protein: CASSPLALAGGGELFF
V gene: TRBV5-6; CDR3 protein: CASSLTSAEQFF
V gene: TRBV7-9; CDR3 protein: CASSPTRGPYEQYF
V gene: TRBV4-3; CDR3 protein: CASSARRGIDEKLFF
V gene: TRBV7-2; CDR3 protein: CASSFTGTAVIGAYNEQFF
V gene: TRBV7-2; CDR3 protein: CASSLGREKGNTIYF
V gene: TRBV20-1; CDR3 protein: CSAILDSSNQPQHF
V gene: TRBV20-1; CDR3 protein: CSASGRKNIQYF
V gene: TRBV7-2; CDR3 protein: CASSLWDRELFF
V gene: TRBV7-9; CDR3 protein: CASSGTPGTSGGSGELFF
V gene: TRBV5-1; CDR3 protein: CASSLVETGGFPETQYF
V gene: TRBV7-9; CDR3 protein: CASSGGLSRYEQYF
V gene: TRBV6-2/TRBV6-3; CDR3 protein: CASTLSGPFSSYNEQFF
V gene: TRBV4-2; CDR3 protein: CASSQVNRRSTGELFF
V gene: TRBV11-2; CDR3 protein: CASSLDPNLAGGPTDTQYF
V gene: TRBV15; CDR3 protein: CATSRKLAGGSDTQYF
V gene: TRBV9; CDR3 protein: CASSATGLNNEQFF
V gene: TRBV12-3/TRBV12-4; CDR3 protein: CASSLLIRDDEQYF
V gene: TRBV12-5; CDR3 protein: CASGLGRGTEAFF